This entry concerns a single T cell receptor (beta chain). This clone occurred a few times. What antigen it recognizes has not been identified. Per-nucleotide qualities are absent, and no much larger clonotype sits a single base away. This entry belongs to a study of T cell responses to AZD1222 COVID-19 vaccine (dated by TCRdb to 2020 to 2022). Context from the whole study: AZD1222 recipients whose second dose came at about 4 weeks and those whose second dose came at about 12 weeks were combined into one group, since spike-specific TCR depth and breadth did not differ between the two schedules. TCR sequencing covered 233 trial participants: around 210 given two doses of AZD1222 and 26 given two doses of MenACWY control vaccine. Trial participants were enrolled into age subgroups of 18-55, 56-69 and 70-plus years, which contained around 150, 28 and 57 TCR-sequenced participants, respectively.

The CDR3 regions of human TCRbeta chains were analyzed by immunosequencing. In the authors' own workflow: Repertoire TCRs were matched against a reference library of SARS-CoV-2-specific TCRs generated with the MIRA antigen-specificity platform. Breadth was defined as the fraction of unique TCRs that were SARS-CoV-2-associated, and depth was defined as the fraction of total T cells that were SARS-CoV-2-associated. Using the MIRA data, each spike-specific TCR was mapped to the spike region that the TCR reacts to and placed in a CD4 or CD8 class. Log10-transformed breadth and depth values were compared by one-way ANOVA with Sidak's multiple comparisons tests. TCRdb holds this immuneACCESS table with in-frame rearrangements only. Some clones are missing; in checked studies, unresolved V genes explain under half, and the rest has no known cause. D and trimming were read from the DNA, whereas the V and J calls and clone size are those reported in that table. This sample is represented by about 130,000 clones; around 92% of them were singletons. Under 5% of the sample comes from the top ten.

V loses 5 bases at its end and J loses 7 bases; junction bases beyond the gene matches: 9. Including the terminal cysteine and phenylalanine, the CDR3 comprises 14 residues. The read is trimmed to its CDR3 DNA, 42 bases read in frame from base 1. CDR1 and CDR2 (MNHEY, SVGAGI) derive from the germline V gene. The time point tag for this specimen amounts to: baseline before first vaccination. Vaccinee samples came from UK trials COV001 and COV002, including a single-blind randomized controlled phase 2/3 trial of AZD1222 (ChAdOx1 nCoV-19) in healthy adults. For TCRbeta chain sequencing, PBMC samples were collected from trial participants at day 0 and at day 28 after the second dose. The paper's findings and limits, for the study overall: Because no day 14 peak-response samples were available, repertoires were characterized only after the peak T cell response. Most participants were white British and females outnumbered males, and the authors suggested that clonal diversity may have been underestimated. Nearly half of unique spike-specific TCRs reportedly recognized epitopes outside regions mutated in the B.1.351 and B.1.1.7 variants. In the small 56-69-year group, the increase in depth fell short of significance, most likely because of low power. After two AZD1222 doses, both the breadth and the depth of spike-specific TCRs were significantly higher than at day 0 and than in MenACWY recipients. The vaccine-associated CD4 TCRs covered the entire spike protein, and the dominant responses fell in regions 160-218 and 743-854. Conclusions about previously exposed vaccinees are limited because only six or seven AZD1222 recipients were SARS-CoV-2 seropositive at baseline.

The chain is made from TRBV6-5 and TRBJ2-5; 8 bases in between match TRBD1. This material consisted of peripheral blood, taken on day 0 of AZD1222 vaccination. The TCR sequence derives from an adult in good health. The DNA sequence is given as TGTGCCAGCAGTCCGGACAGGGTGGGGTGGACCCAGTACTTC. The encoded protein is CASSPDRVGWTQYF.